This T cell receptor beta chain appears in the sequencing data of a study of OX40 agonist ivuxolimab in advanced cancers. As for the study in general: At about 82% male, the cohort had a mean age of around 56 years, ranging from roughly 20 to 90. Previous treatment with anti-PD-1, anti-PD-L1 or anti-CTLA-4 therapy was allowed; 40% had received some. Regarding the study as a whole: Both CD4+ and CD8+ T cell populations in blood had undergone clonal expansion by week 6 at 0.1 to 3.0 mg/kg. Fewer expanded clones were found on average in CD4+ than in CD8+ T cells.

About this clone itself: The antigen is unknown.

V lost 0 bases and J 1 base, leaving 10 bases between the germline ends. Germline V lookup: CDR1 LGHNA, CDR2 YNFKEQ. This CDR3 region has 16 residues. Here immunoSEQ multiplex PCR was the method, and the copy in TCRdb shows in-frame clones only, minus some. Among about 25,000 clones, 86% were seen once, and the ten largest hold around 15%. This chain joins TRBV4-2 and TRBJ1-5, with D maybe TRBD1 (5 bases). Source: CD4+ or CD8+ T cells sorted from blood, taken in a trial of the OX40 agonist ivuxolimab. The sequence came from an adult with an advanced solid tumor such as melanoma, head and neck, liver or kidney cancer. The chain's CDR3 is CASSQDRVVSNQPQHF. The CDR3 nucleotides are TGTGCCAGCAGCCAAGACAGGGTAGTGAGCAATCAGCCCCAGCATTTT.